Below are 23 T cell receptor beta chains sequenced from a single sample in a study of T-cell reconstitution after alpha-beta-depleted transplantation in children. TCRbeta library construction was performed incorporating unique molecular identifiers. TCRdb re-derived calls from the PCR reads in MiXCR, one entry per CDR3 protein. This sample has 500,000 or so distinct CDR3 sequences, with 30% to 35% found just once. Sample: PBMCs from the stem cell graft donor, taken from the stem cell graft. All receptors derive from a human donor who donated a stem cell graft to a child with aplastic anemia.

The rearrangement links TRBV29-1 to TRBJ2-3, with TRBD2 matching over 8 bases. Trimming cost V 4 bases and J 2 bases; bases outside gene matches: 5. The CDR3 consists of 14 residues. Germline CDR1 reads SQVTM; CDR2 reads ANQGSEA. CDR3 in amino acids: CSVGTGGYTDTQYF. The CDR3 DNA reads TGCAGCGTTGGGACGGGGGGGTACACAGATACGCAGTATTTT.

The V gene is TRBV7-2, the J gene TRBJ1-3; possible D gene TRBD1, 5 bases. CDR3 length: 16 residues. With 4 bases removed from V and 3 bases from J, the gap between germline ends came to 16 bases. The germline V gene encodes CDR1 SGHTA and CDR2 FQGNSA. The CDR3 coding sequence is TGTGCCAGCAGCTCGGGACTCCTGTTAAGTGGAAACACCATATATTTT. It specifies CASSSGLLLSGNTIYF.

This chain links TRBV28 with TRBJ2-7; D perhaps matches TRBD1 (5 bases). The CDR3 extends over 13 amino acids. Trimming removed 3 bases at V and 2 bases at J, with 8 bases between. CDR1 and CDR2 from the germline V gene are MDHEN and SYDVKM. DNA for the CDR3: TGTGCCAGCAGTTTTGACAGCACCTACGAGCAGTACTTC. Protein sequence: CASSFDSTYEQYF. The full variable domain, its missing parts supplied by reference TRBV28 and TRBJ2-7, is DVKVTQSSRYLVKRTGEKVFLECVQDMDHENMFWYRQDPGLGLRLIYFSYDVKMKEKGDIPEGYSVSREKKERFSLILESASTNQTSMYLCASSFDSTYEQYFGPGTRLTVT.

The chain couples TRBV5-5 to TRBJ1-2; a possible D gene is TRBD1 (6 bases). CDR1 is SGHKS and CDR2 is YYEKEE in the germline V gene (reference sequence). The CDR3 contains 16 residues. Trimming took 3 bases from V and 1 from J, leaving 16 bases between them. Written as DNA, the CDR3 is TGTGCCAGCAGCTCGCCCGAACAGGGAGGTAACTATGGCTACACCTTC. Translated: CASSSPEQGGNYGYTF.

The chain uses TRBV15 and TRBJ2-7; D is uncertain. The CDR3 length is 16 residues. Looked up from germline, CDR1 is LNHNV and CDR2 is YYDKDF (reference sequence). Trimming removed 1 base from V and 4 bases from J, with 17 bases in between. The CDR3 nucleotides read TGTGCCACCAGCAGAGTCCGACACCCTCGGCCATACGAGCAGTACGTC. The encoded protein is CATSRVRHPRPYEQYV.

V usage is TRBV5-1 and J usage is TRBJ1-3, with TRBD1 matching over 8 bases. Germline CDR1 is SGHRS and CDR2 is YFSETQ. V gave up 0 bases and J gave up 2 bases; unmatched junction bases: 7. CDR3 length: 17 residues. DNA for the CDR3: TGCGCCAGCAGCTTGGCCCCGCAGGGGGCTACTGGAAACACCATATATTTT. Translation gives CASSLAPQGATGNTIYF.

The J gene is TRBJ2-7, the V gene TRBV7-9; 8 nucleotides align to TRBD1. The CDR3 sequence is 12 residues long. The V segment lost 3 bases and the J segment 5 bases; nucleotides outside the gene matches: 0. The germline V gene encodes CDR1 SEHNR and CDR2 FQNEAQ (reference sequence). CDR3 in amino acids: CASSLDRDEQYV. The CDR3 coding sequence is TGTGCCAGCAGCTTGGACAGGGACGAGCAGTACGTC.

This clonotype was detected a few times. The J gene is TRBJ2-1, the V gene TRBV12-3 or TRBV12-4; unclear D gene. V was clipped by 1 base and J by 9 bases, with 7 bases between them. The CDR3 spans 12 residues. The DNA of the CDR3 is TGTGCCAGCAGTTTAGGTTCGATTGAGCAGTTCTTC. Translating gives CASSLGSIEQFF.

V is TRBV29-1 and J is TRBJ2-5; 11 positions match TRBD1. Germline-derived CDR1 and CDR2 are SQVTM and ANQGSEA. Trimming took 5 bases from V and 5 from J; bases not matched to a gene: 7. The CDR3 is 14 residues long. The CDR3 reads CSVTRTGGIETQYF. The CDR3, as DNA: TGCAGCGTTACCCGGACAGGGGGCATCGAGACCCAGTACTTC.

The chain employs TRBV12-3 or TRBV12-4 and TRBJ2-1; 7 nucleotides match TRBD2. The CDR3 runs 15 residues. Trimming removed 6 bases from V and 7 bases from J; junction bases left unmatched: 12. The CDR3 DNA reads as TGTGCCAGCAGGGGAGTTTCGGGAGGCCTGAATGAGCAGTTCTTC. Its protein is CASRGVSGGLNEQFF.

This rearrangement joins TRBV28 to TRBJ2-1, with D possibly being TRBD2 (5 bases). CDR3 length equals 15 residues. V lost 1 base and J 7 bases, leaving 14 bases between the germline ends. Germline V gives CDR1 MDHEN, CDR2 SYDVKM. CDR3 nucleotide sequence: TGTGCCAGCAGTTTATTTGTGACTACCGATAATGAGCAGTTCTTC. It codes for CASSLFVTTDNEQFF.

There are a few counts of this clonotype. The rearrangement uses TRBV18 and TRBJ2-7, with TRBD1 identical over 10 bases. V lost 4 bases to trimming and J lost 2 bases; unmatched junction nucleotides: 8. Germline assignment: CDR1 KGHSH and CDR2 LQKENI. This CDR3 is built from 16 residues. In nucleotides, the CDR3 is TGTGCCAGCTCACTTAACCGGGACAGGGGAACCTACGAGCAGTACTTC. The encoded protein is CASSLNRDRGTYEQYF.

This clonotype was observed a few times. The V and J genes are TRBV6-1 and TRBJ2-1; TRBD2 matches at 13 bases. The germline V gene has CDR1 MNHNS and CDR2 SASEGT. The CDR3 covers 15 residues. V lost 5 bases, J lost 5 bases, and 3 bases stayed unmatched. In nucleotides, the CDR3 is TGTGCCAGCAGTAGACTAGCGGGAGGACACAATGAGCAGTTCTTC. Its protein product is CASSRLAGGHNEQFF.

The genes are TRBV5-6 and TRBJ2-5; the D gene could be TRBD1 or TRBD2 (5 bases each). Trimming took 6 bases from V and 0 from J, leaving 18 bases between them. Per germline, CDR1 SGHDT and CDR2 YYEEEE. The CDR3 extends over 16 amino acids. The CDR3 sequence is CASTTGRGRNQETQYF. The CDR3 DNA follows: TGTGCCAGCACCACCGGCCGGGGACGGAACCAAGAGACCCAGTACTTC.

This clonotype turned up a few times. The chain carries TRBV24-1 and TRBJ2-4; D not resolved. CDR3 length equals 15 residues. The germline V and J ends were trimmed by 2 bases and 0 bases, with 7 bases remaining between them. CDR1 and CDR2 (germline): KGHDR, SFDVKD. The CDR3 DNA is TGTGCCACCAGTGATTCCAGGCTAGCCAAAAACATTCAGTACTTC. The encoded protein is CATSDSRLAKNIQYF.

V is TRBV20-1 and J is TRBJ1-6; 7 bases line up with TRBD1. The J segment lost 9 bases and the V segment lost 0 bases, leaving 8 bases of the junction unmatched. The CDR3 is made up of 15 amino acids. Germline V lookup: CDR1 DFQATT, CDR2 SNEGSKA (reference sequence). Written as DNA, the CDR3 is TGCAGTGCTAGAGACTTAAGACAGGGCCTTTCACCCCTCCACTTT. Protein: CSARDLRQGLSPLHF.

The chain employs TRBV6-5 and TRBJ1-4; D not certain. The germline V and J ends were trimmed by 4 bases and 2 bases, with 11 bases remaining between them. The CDR3 is 15 residues long. Germline V gene lookup returns CDR1 MNHEY and CDR2 SVGAGI. CDR3 coding DNA: TGTGCCAGCAGTTCCGGTCCCCGCACTAATGAAAAACTGTTTTTT. It specifies CASSSGPRTNEKLFF.

The rearrangement uses TRBV20-1 and TRBJ2-1; 14 positions match TRBD2. CDR1 is DFQATT, CDR2 SNEGSKA, per germline (reference sequence). CDR3 size: 18 residues. V lost 4 bases, J lost 0 bases, and 8 bases stayed unmatched. The CDR3 protein is CSAIGLAGGTPSYNEQFF. CDR3 DNA sequence: TGCAGTGCTATCGGACTAGCGGGAGGTACACCCTCCTACAATGAGCAGTTCTTC.

The genes are TRBV12-3 or TRBV12-4 and TRBJ2-3; 9 bases align to TRBD1. The CDR3 loop spans 15 amino acids. Losses at the gene ends were 6 bases for V and 3 bases for J; bases not matched to a gene: 7. The CDR3 nucleotides read TGTGCCAGCAGCTTAACCGGGACAGGGACAGATACGCAGTATTTT. It translates to CASSLTGTGTDTQYF.

The genes are TRBV20-1 and TRBJ1-5, with TRBD1 matching over 8 bases. Germline V gives CDR1 DFQATT, CDR2 SNEGSKA (reference sequence). This CDR3 is built from 16 residues. V was clipped by 0 bases and J by 1 base; unmatched bases: 5. CDR3 sequence (DNA): TGCAGTGCTAGAGATCCAAGACAGGGGAGCAATCAGCCCCAGCATTTT. It translates to CSARDPRQGSNQPQHF.

In its sample, this clonotype was seen a few times. The V and J genes are TRBV20-1 and TRBJ2-4; TRBD1 aligns across 9 bases. Germline CDR1 DFQATT, CDR2 SNEGSKA (reference sequence). The V gene end was trimmed by 5 bases and the J gene end by 5 bases; junction bases not matched to a gene: 4. The CDR3 length is 13 residues. The CDR3 DNA sequence: TGCAGTGCTGGGGGACAGGGTCAAAACATTCAGTACTTC. Its translation: CSAGGQGQNIQYF.

The J gene is TRBJ2-7, the V gene TRBV7-2, with D unresolved. V gave up 4 bases and J gave up 6 bases, with 13 bases separating them. Germline lookup yields CDR1 SGHTA and CDR2 FQGNSA. The CDR3 extends over 13 amino acids. The CDR3 loop reads CASSSLVPAEQYF. Written as DNA, the CDR3 is TGTGCCAGCAGCTCCCTGGTACCGGCCGAGCAGTACTTC.

In this sample, this clonotype turned up a few times. This chain links TRBV27 with TRBJ2-1, with 8 bases that match TRBD1. V trimming: 6 bases; J trimming: 1 base; junction bases outside the gene matches: 5. The CDR3 totals 15 residues. Germline CDR1 reads MNHEY; CDR2 reads SMNVEV (reference sequence). CDR3 bases: TGTGCCAGCAGGAATGGACAGGGTTCCTACAATGAGCAGTTCTTC. This encodes CASRNGQGSYNEQFF.